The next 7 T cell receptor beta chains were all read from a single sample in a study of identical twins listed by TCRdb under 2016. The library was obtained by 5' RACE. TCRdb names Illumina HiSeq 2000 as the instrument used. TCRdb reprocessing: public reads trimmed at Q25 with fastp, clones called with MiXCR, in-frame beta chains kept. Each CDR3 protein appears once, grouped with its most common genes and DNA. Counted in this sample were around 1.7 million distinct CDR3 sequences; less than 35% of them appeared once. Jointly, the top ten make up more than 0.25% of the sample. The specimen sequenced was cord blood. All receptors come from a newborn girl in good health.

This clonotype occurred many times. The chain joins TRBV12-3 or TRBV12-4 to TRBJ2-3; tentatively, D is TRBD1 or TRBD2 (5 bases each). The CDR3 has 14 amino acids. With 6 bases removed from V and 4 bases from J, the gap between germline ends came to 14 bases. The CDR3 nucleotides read TGTGCCAGCAGCTTGGGGACCCCCGCAGATACGCAGTATTTT. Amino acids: CASSLGTPADTQYF.

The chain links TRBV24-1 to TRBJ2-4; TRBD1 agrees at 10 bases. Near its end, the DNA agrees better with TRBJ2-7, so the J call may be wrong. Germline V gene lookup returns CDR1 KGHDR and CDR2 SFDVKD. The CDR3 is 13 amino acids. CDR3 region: CATSDWTGGEQYF. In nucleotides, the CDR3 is TGTGCCACCAGTGATTGGACAGGGGGCGAGCAGTACTTC.

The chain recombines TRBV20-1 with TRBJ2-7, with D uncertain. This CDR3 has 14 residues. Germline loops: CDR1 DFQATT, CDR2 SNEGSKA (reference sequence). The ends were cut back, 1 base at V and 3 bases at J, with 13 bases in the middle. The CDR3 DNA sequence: TGCAGTGCTAGAGGACGCCCTACGATCTACGAGCAGTACTTC. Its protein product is CSARGRPTIYEQYF.

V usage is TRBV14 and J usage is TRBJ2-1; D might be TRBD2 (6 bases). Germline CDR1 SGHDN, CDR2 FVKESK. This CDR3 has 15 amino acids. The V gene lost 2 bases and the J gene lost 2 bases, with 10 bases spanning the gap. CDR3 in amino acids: CASSQLASPYNEQFF. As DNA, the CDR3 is TGTGCCAGCAGCCAACTAGCGTCCCCCTACAATGAGCAGTTCTTC.

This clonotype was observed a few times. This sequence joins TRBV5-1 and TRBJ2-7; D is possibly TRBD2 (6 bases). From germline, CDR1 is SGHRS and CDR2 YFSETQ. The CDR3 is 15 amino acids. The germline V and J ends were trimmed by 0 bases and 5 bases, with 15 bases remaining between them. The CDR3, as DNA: TGCGCCAGCAGCTTGGGGGGTGGTAGCGGAGACGAGCAGTACTTC. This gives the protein CASSLGGGSGDEQYF.

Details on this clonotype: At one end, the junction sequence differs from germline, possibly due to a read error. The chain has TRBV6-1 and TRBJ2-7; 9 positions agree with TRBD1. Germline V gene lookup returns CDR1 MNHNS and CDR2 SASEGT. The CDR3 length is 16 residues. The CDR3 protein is CASSGIPGQGSSEQYF. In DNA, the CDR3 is TGTGCCAGCAGTGGGATTCCGGGACAGGGATCCTCCGAGCAGTACTTC.

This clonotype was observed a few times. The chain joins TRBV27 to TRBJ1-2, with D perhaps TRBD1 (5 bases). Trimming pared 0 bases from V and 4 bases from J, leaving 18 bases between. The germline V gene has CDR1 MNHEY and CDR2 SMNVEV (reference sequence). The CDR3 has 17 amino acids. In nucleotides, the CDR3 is TGTGCCAGCAGTTTATCGAGGCAGGCAGGGCCTTCCTATGGCTACACCTTC. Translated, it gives CASSLSRQAGPSYGYTF.